The source of this T cell receptor beta chain is a study of blood T cells in healthy people across ages (dated by TCRdb to between 2014 and 2017). Turning to the overall study: In model experiments, roughly one uniquely barcoded TCR beta cDNA molecule per two T cells was captured by template switching. To track age-related changes in TCR beta repertoire diversity, the study relied on deep sequencing normalized with unique cDNA molecular identifiers. The donors were divided into four age groups: young (average around 16 years), middle-aged (roughly 42), aged (62) and long-lived (82). To avoid experimental bias, donors of different ages were randomly spread across the sequencing lanes. For two donors (one aged 18 to 29 and one aged 80 or older), the study analyzed two additional independent replicas of 1 million unique cDNA reads from the same blood draw.

The CDR3 spans 12 residues, from the cysteine through the phenylalanine. Only the CDR3 DNA is retained, 36 bases long and in frame from the first base. The V and J ends are trimmed by 8 bases and 2 bases, leaving 8 bases between them. CDR1 and CDR2, looked up from the germline V gene, are ENHRY and SYGVKD. In regard to this clonotype: Its antigen is not yet known. No base quality values were provided; no much bigger clone lies one nucleotide off.

The roughly 38 donors, aged 6 to 90 years, were systemically healthy Caucasian individuals from Russia. Each donor gave around 9.5 milliliters of peripheral blood, collected into EDTA-treated Vacutainer tubes. Ficoll-Paque density-gradient centrifugation was used to isolate PBMCs, with at least 6 million obtained per sample. Trizol reagent was used to extract total RNA from PBMCs, with at least 5.5 micrograms per sample. For every donor, an aliquot of PBMCs went through flow cytometry to measure the percentages of naive CD45RAhigh/CD27high T cells. Study-wide conclusions, independent of this receptor: A strong correlation was found between observed TCR beta diversity and the percentage of naive T cells measured by flow cytometry. Estimates of total diversity from one million sequenced T cells were regarded as lower bounds and underestimates. The CMV infection status of donors was not known, potentially confounding age-related changes in expanded clonotypes. The long-lived group showed more naive CD4+ T cells, fewer expanded clones and increased TCR diversity than the aged group, suggesting age selection. Since profiling was done on bulk unsorted PBMCs, naive and antigen-experienced compartments could not be conclusively compared. Observed TCR beta diversity per million T cells fell roughly linearly with age, and a significant reduction was already apparent by age roughly 40.

Libraries were prepared through 5' RACE. A second roughly 7 to 11 cycle PCR used a sample-barcoded 5' primer and a J-beta primer mix. A template-switch 5' adaptor carrying 12 random nucleotides introduced a unique molecular identifier onto each TCR beta cDNA molecule. Each sample yielded at least 2.5 million CDR3-containing paired-end reads. The Mint cDNA synthesis kit, primed by a TRBC-specific oligonucleotide, was used to synthesize first-strand cDNA from all RNA. Following uracil-DNA glycosylase treatment, all cDNA underwent a first 18-cycle PCR with the universal primers M1SS and BC2_uni_R. As for the original processing: Each sample was normalized by randomly selecting 1 million high-quality reads, each carrying a distinct molecular identifier. Instead of being binned into consensus sequences, reads that shared molecular identifiers were thrown out. MiTCR, with a Q25 quality threshold and the strictest error-elimination algorithm, was used for CDR3 identification, clonotype clustering and error correction. A nonparametric unseen species model with Euler transformation was used to estimate lower-bound total TCR beta diversity. TCRdb applied fastp at Q25 and MiXCR to the public reads, then kept only in-frame beta chains. Identical CDR3 protein sequences are pooled into one entry, listed with their most common genes and DNA. These V and J calls are TCRdb output, not the study's own analysis. The sample table lists some 1.8 million distinct CDR3 sequences, approximately 40% of them with a count of one. The ten largest clones represent roughly 23% of the sample.

What was sequenced was blood. The chain joins TRBV10-3 to TRBJ2-3; too little of a D gene remains to name it. The receptor's source is a human donor in good health. The DNA sequence is given as TGTGCCATCCTGAGAGACACAGATACGCAGTATTTT. Its protein product is CAILRDTDTQYF.